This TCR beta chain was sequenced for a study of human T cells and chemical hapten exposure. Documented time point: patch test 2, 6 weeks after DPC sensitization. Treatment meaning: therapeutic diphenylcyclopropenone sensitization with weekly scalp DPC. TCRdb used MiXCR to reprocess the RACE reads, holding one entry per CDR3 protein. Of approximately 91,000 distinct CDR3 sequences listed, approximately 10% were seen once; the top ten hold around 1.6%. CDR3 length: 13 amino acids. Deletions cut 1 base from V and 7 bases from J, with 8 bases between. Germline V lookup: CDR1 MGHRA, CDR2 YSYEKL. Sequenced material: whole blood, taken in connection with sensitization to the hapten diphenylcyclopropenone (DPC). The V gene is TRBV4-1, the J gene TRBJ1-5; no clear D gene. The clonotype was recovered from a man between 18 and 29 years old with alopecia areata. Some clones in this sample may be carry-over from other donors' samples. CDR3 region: CASSQVLEQPQHF. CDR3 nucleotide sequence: TGCGCCAGCAGCCAAGTGTTGGAACAGCCCCAGCATTTT.